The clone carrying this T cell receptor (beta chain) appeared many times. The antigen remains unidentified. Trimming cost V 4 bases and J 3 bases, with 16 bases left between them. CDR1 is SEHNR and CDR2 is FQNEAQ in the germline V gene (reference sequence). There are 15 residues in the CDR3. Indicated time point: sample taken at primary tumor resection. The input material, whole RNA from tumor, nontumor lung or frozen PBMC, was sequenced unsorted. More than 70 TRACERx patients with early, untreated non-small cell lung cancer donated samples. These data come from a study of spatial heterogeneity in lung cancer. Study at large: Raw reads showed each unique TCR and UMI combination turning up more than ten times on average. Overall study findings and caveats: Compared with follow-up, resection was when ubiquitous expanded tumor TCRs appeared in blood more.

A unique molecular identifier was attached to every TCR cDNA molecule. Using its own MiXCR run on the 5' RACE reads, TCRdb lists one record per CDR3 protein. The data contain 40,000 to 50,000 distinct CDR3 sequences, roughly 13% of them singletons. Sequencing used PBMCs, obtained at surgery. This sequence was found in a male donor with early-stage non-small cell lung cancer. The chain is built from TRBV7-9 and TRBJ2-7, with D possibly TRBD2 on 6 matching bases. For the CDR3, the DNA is TGTGCCAGCAGCTCGATTCGCGGGACCGGCTACGAGCAGTACTTC. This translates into CASSSIRGTGYEQYF.